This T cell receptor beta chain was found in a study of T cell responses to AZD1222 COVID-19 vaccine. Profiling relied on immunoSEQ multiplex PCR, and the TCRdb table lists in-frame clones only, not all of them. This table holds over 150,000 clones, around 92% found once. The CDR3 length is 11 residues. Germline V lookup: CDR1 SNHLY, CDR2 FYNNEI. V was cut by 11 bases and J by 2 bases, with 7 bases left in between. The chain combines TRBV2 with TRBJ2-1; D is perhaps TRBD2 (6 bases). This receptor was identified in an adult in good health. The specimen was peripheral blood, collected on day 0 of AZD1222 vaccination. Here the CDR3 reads CAAGTYNEQFF. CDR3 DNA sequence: TGTGCCGCGGGGACCTACAATGAGCAGTTCTTC.